The sequence of this TCR beta chain was determined in a study of T cell responses to AZD1222 COVID-19 vaccine. Clones were read by immunoSEQ multiplex PCR, and TCRdb kept only the in-frame ones, dropping some. The sample carries some 190,000 clones, over 80% recorded once. The CDR3 spans 15 residues. Germline CDR1 reads SEHNR; CDR2 reads FQNEAQ (reference sequence). V gave up 1 base and J gave up 0 bases, with 4 bases separating them. The chain links TRBV7-9 to TRBJ1-6; D unclear. The receptor comes from an adult in good health. Material: peripheral blood, obtained on day 0 of AZD1222 vaccination. CDR3 in DNA: TGTGCCAGCAGCTTAGACAGCTCCTATAATTCACCCCTCCACTTT. Its translation: CASSLDSSYNSPLHF.